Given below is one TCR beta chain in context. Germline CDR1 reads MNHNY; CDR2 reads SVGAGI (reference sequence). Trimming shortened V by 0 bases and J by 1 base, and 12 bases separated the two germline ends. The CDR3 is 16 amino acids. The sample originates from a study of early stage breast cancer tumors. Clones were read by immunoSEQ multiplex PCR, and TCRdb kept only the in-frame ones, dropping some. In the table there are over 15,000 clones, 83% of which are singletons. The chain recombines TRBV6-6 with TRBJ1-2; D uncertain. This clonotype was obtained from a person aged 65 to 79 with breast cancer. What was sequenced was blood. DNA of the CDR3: TGTGCCAGCAGTTACTCCCGGCAACGGGGTAACTATGGCTACACCTTC. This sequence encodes CASSYSRQRGNYGYTF.